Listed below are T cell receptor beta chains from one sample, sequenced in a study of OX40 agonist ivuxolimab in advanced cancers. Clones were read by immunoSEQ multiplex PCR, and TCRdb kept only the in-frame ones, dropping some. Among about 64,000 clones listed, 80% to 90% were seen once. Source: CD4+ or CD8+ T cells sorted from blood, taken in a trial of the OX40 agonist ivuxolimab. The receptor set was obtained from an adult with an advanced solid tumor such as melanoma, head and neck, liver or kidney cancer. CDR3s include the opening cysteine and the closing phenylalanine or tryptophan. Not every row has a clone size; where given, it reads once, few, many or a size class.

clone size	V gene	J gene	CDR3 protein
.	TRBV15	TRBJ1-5	CATSRDPLQPQHF
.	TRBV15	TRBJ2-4	CATSRGLVAKNIQYF
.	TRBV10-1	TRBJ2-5	CASSESRQCQETQYF
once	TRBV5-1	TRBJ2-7	CASSLGGRRNDEQYF
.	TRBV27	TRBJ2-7	CASSLSWEGFNEQYF
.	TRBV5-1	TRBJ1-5	CASSLIGEVNQPQHF
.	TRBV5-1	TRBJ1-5	CASSLGDSYNQPQHF
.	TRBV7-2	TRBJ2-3	CASSSHGLAGGLSPDTQYF
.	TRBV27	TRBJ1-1	CASSTTGITEAFF
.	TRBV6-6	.	CASSYSWTSDTYEQYF
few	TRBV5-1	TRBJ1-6	CASSPTTGGHGTYNSPLHF
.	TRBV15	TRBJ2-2	CATSRDPTRRGTGELFF
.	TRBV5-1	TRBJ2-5	CASSSSGDETQYF
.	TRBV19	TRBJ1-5	CASSIDRGPSQPQHF
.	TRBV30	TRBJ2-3	CAWSQQGETQYF
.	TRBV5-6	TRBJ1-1	CASSLVTLLGTEAFF
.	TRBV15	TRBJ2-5	CATSRAIKETQYF
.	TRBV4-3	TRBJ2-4	CASSQDRGQGLF
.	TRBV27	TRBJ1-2	CASSLSGGKNYGYTF
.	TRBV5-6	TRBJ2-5	CASSSHRVSETQYF
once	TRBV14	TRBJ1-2	CASSEGLNYGYTF
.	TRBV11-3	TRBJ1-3	CASSLMESGNTIYF
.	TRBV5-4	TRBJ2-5	CASSLAGGQREETQYF
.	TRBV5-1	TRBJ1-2	CASSLSAGGYTF
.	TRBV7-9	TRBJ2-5	CASSALGQYGQQYF
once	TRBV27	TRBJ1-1	CASSSPGTGEAFF
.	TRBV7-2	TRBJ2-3	CASSLTSSTDTQYF
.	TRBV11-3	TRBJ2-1	CASSLELAGEQFF
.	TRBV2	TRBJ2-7	CASSQGQAGYEQYF
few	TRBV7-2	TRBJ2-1	CASSLREGASSEQFF
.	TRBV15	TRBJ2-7	CATSGDWFSEQYF
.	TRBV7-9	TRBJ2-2	CASSLQEGPTGELFF
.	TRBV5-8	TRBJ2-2	CASSLRLGTGELFF
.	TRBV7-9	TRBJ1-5	CASSLDRNQPQHF
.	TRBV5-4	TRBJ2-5	CASSFRRQNQETQYF
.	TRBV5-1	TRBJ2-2	CASSSKTWTSAGNTGELFF
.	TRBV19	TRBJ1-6	CASSIPGESPLHF
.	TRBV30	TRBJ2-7	CAWSRRTAYEQYF
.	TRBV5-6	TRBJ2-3	CASSLRRTGGTDTQYF
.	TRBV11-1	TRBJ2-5	CASSSQGAGVTQYF
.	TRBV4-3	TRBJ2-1	CASSQEPWGTVHNEQFF
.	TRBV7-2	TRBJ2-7	CASSLQRGTSGRSNEQYF
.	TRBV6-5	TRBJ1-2	CASSPTRSGAYGYTF
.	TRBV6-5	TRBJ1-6	CASSYSTGGNSPLHF
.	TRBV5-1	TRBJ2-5	CASSLELETQYF
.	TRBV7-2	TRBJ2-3	CASSLAGGTMTDTQYF
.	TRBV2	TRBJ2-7	CASSPLAGPTYEQYF
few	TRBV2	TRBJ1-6	CASSSTWGSGSPLHF
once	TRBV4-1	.	CASSQDGTSGFYEQYF
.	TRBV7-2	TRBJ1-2	CASSQEAWDRYGYTF
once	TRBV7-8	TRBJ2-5	CASSPDRTQETQYF
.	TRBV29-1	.	CSVVRGQAFSYEQYF
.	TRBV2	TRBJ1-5	CASRGGAGQPQHF
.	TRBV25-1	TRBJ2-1	CASSDWDRGPYNEQFF
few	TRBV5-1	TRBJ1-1	CASSFNRVGGTEAFF
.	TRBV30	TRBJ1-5	CAWRDIGSNQPQHF
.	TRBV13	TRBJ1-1	CASSPPHRDGSLAEAFF
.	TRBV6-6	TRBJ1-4	CASSLGGGQNEKLFF